The clone carrying this T cell receptor beta chain was seen many times. The antigen is undetermined. The data derive from a study of blood T cells in healthy people across ages. Study conclusions and caveats: It was not possible, with unsorted PBMCs, to conclusively compare naive and antigen-experienced cells. Any changes in expanded clonotypes were possibly confounded, as donor CMV status remained unknown.

CDR3 length: 14 residues. V lost 2 bases and J 6 bases, leaving 12 bases between the germline ends. Looked up from germline, CDR1 is SGHRS and CDR2 is YFSETQ. The second PCR ran roughly 6 to 12 cycles with a sample-barcoded 5' primer and J-beta primers. Each of the cDNA molecules was tagged by a template-switch adaptor with 12 random nucleotides. A single record per CDR3 protein comes from TCRdb applying MiXCR to the 5' RACE reads. The sample yields about 780,000 distinct CDR3 sequences, about half seen once. The donors, all healthy, were Caucasians living in Russia, aged roughly 6 to 100. This receptor was obtained from an elderly man in good health. The sample comprised blood. V gene TRBV5-1 combines with J gene TRBJ2-1; D ambiguous. The chain's CDR3 is CASSFLGFGNEQFF. The CDR3 DNA reads TGCGCCAGCAGCTTCCTCGGGTTCGGCAATGAGCAGTTCTTC.